A single sample is the source of the 25 T cell receptor beta chains below, sequenced in a study of OX40 agonist ivuxolimab in advanced cancers. Produced via immunoSEQ multiplex PCR; TCRdb's table is partial and in-frame only. This table has some 70,000 clones, around 93% appearing once. The sample here was CD4+ or CD8+ T cells sorted from blood, taken in a trial of the OX40 agonist ivuxolimab. The receptors here all came from an adult with an advanced solid tumor such as melanoma, head and neck, liver or kidney cancer.

The chain uses TRBV7-9 and TRBJ1-1; D may be TRBD1 (5 bases). The germline CDR1 and CDR2 sequences are SEHNR and FQNEAQ (reference sequence). The CDR3 extends over 14 amino acids. Deletions cut 0 bases from V and 4 bases from J, with 9 bases between. The CDR3 here is CASSLASGFTEAFF. For the CDR3, the DNA is TGTGCCAGCAGCTTAGCATCAGGGTTCACTGAAGCTTTCTTT.

The sample holds a few counts of this clone. The V call is TRBV5-4, the J call TRBJ2-5; D is unclear. The CDR3 loop spans 14 amino acids. CDR1 is SGHNT, CDR2 YYREEE, per germline (reference sequence). V was cut by 5 bases and J by 3 bases, with 14 bases left in between. The CDR3 protein is CASSSRPAEETQYF. CDR3 bases: TGTGCCAGCAGTTCGCGACCGGCAGAAGAGACCCAGTACTTC.

The V and J genes are TRBV5-1 and TRBJ1-5, with D uncertain. CDR3 length: 13 residues. The ends were cut back, 0 bases at V and 4 bases at J, with 5 bases in the middle. CDR1 is SGHRS and CDR2 is YFSETQ in the germline V gene. The CDR3 protein is CASSLAENQPQHF. The CDR3 nucleotides are TGCGCCAGCAGCTTGGCCGAAAATCAGCCCCAGCATTTT.

The chain links TRBV5-4 to TRBJ2-1; 11 bases agree with TRBD2. The CDR3 runs to 14 residues. V was clipped by 4 bases and J by 9 bases; unmatched bases: 6. CDR1 is SGHNT and CDR2 is YYREEE in the germline V gene (reference sequence). In DNA, the CDR3 is TGTGCCAGCAGCGTTAGCGGGGGGGCAGGTGAGCAGTTCTTC. Residues: CASSVSGGAGEQFF.

The gene calls are TRBV2 and TRBJ1-1; 9 bases agree with TRBD1. This CDR3 comprises 13 residues. Germline V gene sequence: CDR1 SNHLY, CDR2 FYNNEI. Trimming took 4 bases from V and 3 from J; bases not matched to a gene: 0. The CDR3 DNA sequence: TGTGCCAGCAGTGGACAGGGGGACACTGAAGCTTTCTTT. It codes for CASSGQGDTEAFF.

The CDR3 sequence is CASSVGDLGGEEKLFF. The CDR3, as DNA: TGTGCCAGCAGCGTAGGGGATTTGGGAGGGGAGGAAAAACTGTTTTTT. The chain combines TRBV9 with TRBJ1-4, with D perhaps TRBD1 (5 bases). This CDR3 region has 16 residues. Germline V gives CDR1 SGDLS, CDR2 YYNGEE. Between the trimmed V and J ends, which lost 0 bases and 8 bases, there was a span of 17 bases.

The V and J genes are TRBV28 and TRBJ1-1; TRBD1 is a possible D gene (5 bases). CDR1 and CDR2 from the germline V gene are MDHEN and SYDVKM. Trimming removed 5 bases from V and 7 bases from J, with 14 bases in between. The CDR3 consists of 13 residues. CDR3 in amino acids: CASSGGWVSEAFF. The CDR3 DNA is TGTGCCAGCAGTGGGGGGTGGGTCAGTGAAGCTTTCTTT.

V and J are TRBV5-6 and TRBJ1-1; no firm D call. Per the germline V gene, CDR1 is SGHDT and CDR2 is YYEEEE. The CDR3 is 16 amino acids. Deletions cut 4 bases from V and 1 base from J, with 17 bases between. The CDR3 DNA reads TGTGCCAGCAGCCCCAGACACCTCCGGGAGAACACTGAAGCTTTCTTT. Encoded protein: CASSPRHLRENTEAFF.

This chain uses TRBV2 with TRBJ2-7; TRBD1 aligns across 8 bases. J lost 4 bases, V lost 6 bases, and 2 bases had no gene match. The CDR3 sequence is 12 residues long. In germline, CDR1 is SNHLY, CDR2 FYNNEI. In DNA form, the CDR3 reads TGTGCCAGCAGAGACAGGGGTTACGAGCAGTACTTC. Translation: CASRDRGYEQYF.

The chain is built from TRBV4-2 and TRBJ2-7; 9 bases are a match to TRBD2. The CDR3 is 16 residues long. Germline CDR1 and CDR2: LGHNA and YNFKEQ. V was pared by 0 bases and J by 2 bases, with 5 bases of the junction left unmatched. As DNA, the CDR3 is TGTGCCAGCAGCCAAGAGTTGGCGGGAGGGCCCTACGAGCAGTACTTC. Translated, it gives CASSQELAGGPYEQYF.

The chain links TRBV4-1 to TRBJ1-1; D remains ambiguous. The germline CDR1 and CDR2 sequences are MGHRA and YSYEKL. The V gene lost 1 base and the J gene lost 2 bases, with 5 bases spanning the gap. The CDR3 has 13 residues. CDR3 region: CASSQVVNTEAFF. In DNA, the CDR3 is TGCGCCAGCAGCCAAGTAGTCAACACTGAAGCTTTCTTT.

The rearrangement links TRBV5-6 to TRBJ2-3; 8 bases match TRBD2. Germline trimming cut 0 bases from V and 6 bases from J; bases unmatched to any gene: 3. Per the germline V gene, CDR1 is SGHDT and CDR2 is YYEEEE. The CDR3 is 14 residues long. In DNA, the CDR3 is TGTGCCAGCAGCTTGGCCGGGGGGGCTGATACGCAGTATTTT. This encodes CASSLAGGADTQYF.

The chain combines TRBV12-5 with TRBJ1-5; D is undetermined. The CDR3 spans 14 residues. The V end lost 6 bases, the J end lost 1 base, and 10 bases lay between the germline ends. Germline-derived CDR1 and CDR2 are LGHNT and FRNRAP. The CDR3 DNA reads TGTGCTAGTGGAGAGAGGATAAGCAATCAGCCCCAGCATTTT. This translates into CASGERISNQPQHF. Based on the CDR3 plus reference TRBV12-5 and TRBJ1-5, the full variable domain is DARVTQTPRHKVTEMGQEVTMRCQPILGHNTVFWYRQTMMQGLELLAYFRNRAPLDDSGMPKDRFSAEMPDATLATLKIQPSEPRDSAVYFCASGERISNQPQHFGDGTRLSIL.

The V call is TRBV2, the J call TRBJ2-3, with TRBD2 matching over 9 bases. Germline CDR1 SNHLY, CDR2 FYNNEI. There are 17 residues in the CDR3. V was pared by 7 bases and J by 1 base, with 12 bases of the junction left unmatched. The CDR3 coding sequence is TGTGCCAGCATTCGCTCCCCCTGGACTAGCGGCACAGATACGCAGTATTTT. Amino acids: CASIRSPWTSGTDTQYF.

A word on this clone: The junction differs from germline at one of its ends, possibly a read error. This chain links TRBV6-1 with TRBJ2-3, with D possibly TRBD2 on 5 matching bases. Germline V gene lookup returns CDR1 MNHNS and CDR2 SASEGT. There are 13 residues in the CDR3. The CDR3 DNA sequence: TGCGCTGTACGGGAAGATGGGACAGATACGCAGTATTTT. Amino acids: CAVREDGTDTQYF.

In DNA, the CDR3 is TGTGCCTGGGGACAGGGGAACACTGAAGCTTTCTTT. It specifies CAWGQGNTEAFF. The V gene is TRBV30, the J gene TRBJ1-1, with TRBD1 identical over 8 bases. The trim removed 5 bases at V and 1 base at J, leaving 0 bases unmatched. Germline V lookup: CDR1 GTSNPN, CDR2 SVGIG (reference sequence). CDR3 length equals 12 residues.

The sample holds one count of this clone. The chain couples TRBV5-1 to TRBJ2-1; tentatively, D is TRBD2 (5 bases). This CDR3 has 15 residues. V was shortened by 4 bases and J by 0 bases, with 11 bases between the two germline ends. Per the germline V gene, CDR1 is SGHRS and CDR2 is YFSETQ. CDR3 DNA sequence: TGCGCCAGCAGCAAAAGCGGAATCTCCTACAATGAGCAGTTCTTC. Translation gives CASSKSGISYNEQFF. Based on the CDR3 plus reference TRBV5-1 and TRBJ2-1, the full variable domain is KAGVTQTPRYLIKTRGQQVTLSCSPISGHRSVSWYQQTPGQGLQFLFEYFSETQRNKGNFPGRFSGRQFSNSRSEMNVSTLELGDSALYLCASSKSGISYNEQFFGPGTRLTVL.

V usage is TRBV7-3 and J usage is TRBJ2-3, with TRBD2 matching 13 bases. V lost 3 bases, J lost 3 bases, and 0 bases stayed unmatched. Per the germline V gene, CDR1 is SGHTA and CDR2 is FQGTGA. This CDR3 contains 15 residues. The CDR3 bases are TGTGCCAGCAGCTTGGGACTAGCGGGGACAGATACGCAGTATTTT. This sequence encodes CASSLGLAGTDTQYF.

This clone showed up just once. The V call is TRBV5-4, the J call TRBJ2-5; 10 bases are shared with TRBD2. Germline CDR1 and CDR2: SGHNT and YYREEE (reference sequence). The CDR3 totals 15 residues. The V gene end was trimmed by 4 bases and the J gene end by 2 bases; junction bases not matched to a gene: 5. The CDR3 nucleotides are TGTGCCAGCAGCCCACGGACTAGCGGACAAGAGACCCAGTACTTC. It translates to CASSPRTSGQETQYF.

This sequence joins TRBV5-1 and TRBJ2-3; 8 nucleotides align to TRBD2. Trimming took 6 bases from V and 1 from J; bases not matched to a gene: 4. Germline assignment: CDR1 SGHRS and CDR2 YFSETQ. The CDR3 totals 14 residues. The CDR3 DNA is TGCGCCAGCACCCCGGGAGGGGGCACAGATACGCAGTATTTT. This codes for CASTPGGGTDTQYF. Filled out from reference TRBV5-1 and TRBJ2-3, the complete variable domain reads KAGVTQTPRYLIKTRGQQVTLSCSPISGHRSVSWYQQTPGQGLQFLFEYFSETQRNKGNFPGRFSGRQFSNSRSEMNVSTLELGDSALYLCASTPGGGTDTQYFGPGTRLTVL.

The chain uses TRBV18 and TRBJ2-7, with 7 bases identical to TRBD1. This CDR3 has 14 residues. The junction had 3 bases not matched to a gene; V was cut back by 0 bases and J by 4 bases. Germline V gene data show CDR1 as KGHSH and CDR2 as LQKENI. The CDR3 nucleotides read TGTGCCAGCTCACCACCGACAGGGCAGTACGAGCAGTACTTC. It codes for CASSPPTGQYEQYF.

J is TRBJ1-3 and V is TRBV16; D may be TRBD1 (6 bases). Deletions cut 0 bases from V and 2 bases from J, with 11 bases between. In germline, CDR1 is KGHSY, CDR2 FQNENV. CDR3 length equals 16 residues. This CDR3 reads CASSQSYTGTGNTIYF. In nucleotides, the CDR3 is TGTGCCAGCAGCCAATCGTACACAGGGACTGGAAACACCATATATTTT.

The chain combines TRBV11-2 with TRBJ2-5; D not certain. Per germline, CDR1 SGHAT and CDR2 FQNNGV. The CDR3 sequence is 14 residues long. Trimming stripped 1 base from V and 3 bases from J, with 9 bases between. CDR3 sequence (DNA): TGTGCCAGCAGCTTAGCCGGCCTGGAAGAGACCCAGTACTTC. This gives the protein CASSLAGLEETQYF.

V gene TRBV18 combines with J gene TRBJ1-4; 9 nucleotides align to TRBD1. Germline trimming cut 0 bases from V and 5 bases from J; bases unmatched to any gene: 1. This CDR3 has 15 residues. Germline V gene data show CDR1 as KGHSH and CDR2 as LQKENI. As DNA, the CDR3 is TGTGCCAGCTCACCACCCGGGACAGGGAATGAAAAACTGTTTTTT. It translates to CASSPPGTGNEKLFF.

The rearrangement uses TRBV30 and TRBJ2-3, with TRBD1 matching over 8 bases. Germline values: CDR1 GTSNPN, CDR2 SVGIG (reference sequence). Trimming at V came to 0 bases and at J to 6 bases, leaving 8 bases not matched to a gene. The CDR3 contains 15 residues. In nucleotides, the CDR3 is TGTGCCTGGAGTGTATTGACAGGGGTTACTGATACGCAGTATTTT. It specifies CAWSVLTGVTDTQYF.